The 4 T cell receptor beta chains below were found in one sample sequenced in a study of cytomegalovirus exposure and HLA in healthy donors. Both 60 Vbeta primers and 13 Jbeta primers went into the PCR. Here immunoSEQ multiplex PCR was the method, and the copy in TCRdb shows in-frame clones only, minus some. The table has around 150,000 clones, roughly 78% seen once. The sequenced sample was PBMCs. Receptors originate from a man in his fifties in good health and CMV-seropositive.

The chain is built from TRBV5-1 and TRBJ2-3; 7 nucleotides line up with TRBD2. CDR1 is SGHRS, CDR2 YFSETQ, per germline. V lost 5 bases to trimming and J lost 0 bases; unmatched junction nucleotides: 6. The CDR3 sequence is 15 residues long. This CDR3 is CASRPFSGSTDTQYF. The CDR3 DNA reads as TGCGCCAGCAGACCCTTTAGCGGGAGCACAGATACGCAGTATTTT.

This chain connects TRBV6-6 to TRBJ2-3, with TRBD1 matching 7 bases. Germline V gene sequence: CDR1 MNHNY, CDR2 SVGAGI (reference sequence). The CDR3 has 15 residues. V lost 7 bases and J lost 3; bases outside the gene matches: 10. CDR3: CASKVTGVGTDTQYF. CDR3 sequence (DNA): TGTGCCAGCAAAGTAACAGGGGTTGGAACAGATACGCAGTATTTT.

The rearrangement uses TRBV7-8 and TRBJ1-5; TRBD1 agrees at 10 bases. The CDR3 contains 17 residues. Germline CDR1 reads SGHVS; CDR2 reads FQNEAQ. V was pared by 1 base and J by 3 bases, with 6 bases of the junction left unmatched. This CDR3 is CASSLGGDRGFNQPQHF. The DNA of the CDR3 is TGTGCCAGCAGCTTAGGGGGGGACAGGGGTTTCAATCAGCCCCAGCATTTT.

The rearrangement uses TRBV19 and TRBJ1-6, with TRBD1 as a possible D gene (6 bases). CDR1 and CDR2 from the germline V gene are LNHDA and SQIVND (reference sequence). The germline V and J ends were trimmed by 5 bases and 9 bases, with 11 bases remaining between them. This CDR3 has 13 residues. Written as DNA, the CDR3 is TGTGCCAGTAGTGCAGGGACATCTTCACCCCTCCACTTT. This codes for CASSAGTSSPLHF. The complete variable domain, with remaining parts taken from reference TRBV19 and TRBJ1-6, reads DGGITQSPKYLFRKEGQNVTLSCEQNLNHDAMYWYRQDPGQGLRLIYYSQIVNDFQKGDIAEGYSVSREKKESFPLTVTSAQKNPTAFYLCASSAGTSSPLHFGNGTRLTVT.